The 17 T cell receptor beta chains listed next were all sequenced from one sample in a study of CD8+ T cells in alopecia areata. Treatment indicated: oral pan-JAK inhibitor, 5-10 mg twice daily. RNA extraction was followed by reverse transcription into cDNA, which acted as the sequencing template. Assay: immunoSEQ multiplex PCR; the TCRdb copy retains only in-frame clones and omits some. This table holds about 200,000 clones, 35% to 45% found once. The sequencing here drew on CD4+ T cells sorted from blood, taken at roughly week 30, from a patient treated with tofacitinib. The receptors derive from a human donor with alopecia areata.

This clone was detected only a few times. The chain uses TRBV19 and TRBJ1-5; possible D gene TRBD1, 5 bases. Germline V gene sequence: CDR1 LNHDA, CDR2 SQIVND (reference sequence). The CDR3 consists of 16 residues. V was shortened by 7 bases and J by 4 bases, with 20 bases between the two germline ends. The CDR3 DNA follows: TGTGCCAGTAACAAGGTTGGCAGGGCGGCAAATCAGCCCCAGCATTTT. Translation: CASNKVGRAANQPQHF.

This clone occurred a few times. The chain is built from TRBV19 and TRBJ2-1; D possibly uses TRBD1 or TRBD2 (6 bases each). This CDR3 is 18 amino acids long. In germline, CDR1 is LNHDA, CDR2 SQIVND (reference sequence). Trimming removed 10 bases from V and 0 bases from J, with 25 bases in between. The CDR3 region is CATQGMKRGVSSYNEQFF. CDR3 DNA: TGTGCCACCCAAGGCATGAAAAGGGGGGTGAGCTCCTACAATGAGCAGTTCTTC. Based on the CDR3 plus reference TRBV19 and TRBJ2-1, the full variable domain is DGGITQSPKYLFRKEGQNVTLSCEQNLNHDAMYWYRQDPGQGLRLIYYSQIVNDFQKGDIAEGYSVSREKKESFPLTVTSAQKNPTAFYLCATQGMKRGVSSYNEQFFGPGTRLTVL.

The J gene is TRBJ1-1, the V gene TRBV6-5; D perhaps matches TRBD1 (6 bases). Germline V gene sequence: CDR1 MNHEY, CDR2 SVGAGI. This CDR3 has 12 amino acids. V lost 5 bases, J lost 5 bases, and 9 bases lay in between. CDR3 amino acids: CASSLRGTEAFF. For the CDR3, the DNA is TGTGCCAGCAGTCTAAGGGGGACTGAAGCTTTCTTT.

Of note for this clone: At one boundary the junction diverges from the germline segment, which might be a read error. The J gene is TRBJ1-1, the V gene TRBV30; weak D call: TRBD1 (5 bases). The CDR3 covers 15 residues. Per germline, CDR1 GTSNPN and CDR2 SVGIG (reference sequence). CDR3 DNA sequence: TGTGCCTGGAGTGTACCATTGGCAGGGCCACCTCCAGCGATCTTT. As protein: CAWSVPLAGPPPAIF.

This clone was seen only a few times. The chain joins TRBV9 to TRBJ1-2, with no clear D. Germline V gene data show CDR1 as SGDLS and CDR2 as YYNGEE. Trimming cost V 4 bases and J 3 bases, with 16 bases left between them. The CDR3 consists of 15 residues. Here the CDR3 DNA reads TGTGCCAGCAGCCCCCACATTGCCGCTGACTATGGCTACACCTTC. Translated: CASSPHIAADYGYTF.

This clone was detected many times. The chain couples TRBV7-8 to TRBJ1-5, with a weak D call TRBD1 (5 bases). V lost 5 bases, J lost 3 bases, and 17 bases lay in between. The length of the CDR3 is 16 residues. Germline assignment: CDR1 SGHVS and CDR2 FQNEAQ. The CDR3 nucleotides are TGTGCCAGCAGCCCCACGCAGGGACGGAACAATCAGCCCCAGCATTTT. Encoded protein: CASSPTQGRNNQPQHF.

This rearrangement joins TRBV4-1 to TRBJ1-1; D unclear. This CDR3 is 13 amino acids long. V was pared by 2 bases and J by 2 bases, with 6 bases between. Germline V lookup: CDR1 MGHRA, CDR2 YSYEKL. For the CDR3, the DNA is TGCGCCAGCAGCCAATCCCCCAACACTGAAGCTTTCTTT. This gives the protein CASSQSPNTEAFF.

The rearrangement links TRBV27 to TRBJ2-7; 7 bases fit TRBD1. CDR3 length: 13 amino acids. The V gene's germline CDR1 is MNHEY and CDR2 SMNVEV (reference sequence). The V gene end was trimmed by 9 bases and the J gene end by 3 bases; junction bases not matched to a gene: 8. The chain's CDR3 is CASRRTGGYEQYF. The CDR3 coding sequence is TGTGCCAGTCGACGGACAGGTGGCTACGAGCAGTACTTC.

The chain couples TRBV5-1 to TRBJ2-1; D not resolved. Per the germline V gene, CDR1 is SGHRS and CDR2 is YFSETQ. The CDR3 sequence is 12 residues long. V was cut by 1 base and J by 10 bases, with 9 bases left in between. CDR3 nucleotide sequence: TGCGCCAGCAGCTTGCCGCCGTTCGAGCAGTTCTTC. This gives the protein CASSLPPFEQFF.

This clone was found a few times. This sequence joins TRBV30 and TRBJ1-2, with D perhaps matching TRBD1 (6 bases). Looked up from germline, CDR1 is GTSNPN and CDR2 is SVGIG (reference sequence). The CDR3 loop spans 17 amino acids. Between the trimmed V and J ends, which lost 3 bases and 0 bases, there was a span of 20 bases. The chain's CDR3 is CAWRDPARQVSNYGYTF. The CDR3 region has the DNA TGTGCCTGGAGGGACCCCGCCAGACAGGTCTCTAACTATGGCTACACCTTC.

The chain employs TRBV18 and TRBJ1-2; D possibly corresponds to TRBD1 (5 bases). The CDR3 covers 15 residues. Looked up from germline, CDR1 is KGHSH and CDR2 is LQKENI. Trimming pared 4 bases from V and 0 bases from J, leaving 12 bases between. The CDR3 DNA reads TGTGCCAGCTCACTAGACAGCCAAGCTAACTATGGCTACACCTTC. Translating gives CASSLDSQANYGYTF.

The chain couples TRBV10-3 to TRBJ2-3; 8 bases agree with TRBD2. The germline CDR1 and CDR2 sequences are ENHRY and SYGVKD. Trimming at V came to 8 bases and at J to 3 bases, leaving 7 bases not matched to a gene. The CDR3 runs to 14 residues. Here the CDR3 reads CAIARAGETDTQYF. The CDR3 region has the DNA TGTGCCATCGCGCGAGCGGGAGAGACAGATACGCAGTATTTT.

This clone appeared a few times. The chain is built from TRBV11-2 and TRBJ1-1; weak D call: TRBD1 (6 bases). Per the germline V gene, CDR1 is SGHAT and CDR2 is FQNNGV. This CDR3 has 14 residues. The V end was cut by 3 bases, the J end by 2 bases, with 10 bases between. The CDR3 protein is CASSFHRVNTEAFF. CDR3 DNA: TGTGCCAGCAGCTTTCACAGGGTAAACACTGAAGCTTTCTTT.

The chain uses TRBV11-2 and TRBJ2-4, with D unclear. The V gene's germline CDR1 is SGHAT and CDR2 FQNNGV. The CDR3 length is 14 residues. Trimming removed 5 bases at V and 3 bases at J, with 11 bases between. CDR3 sequence reads: CASSPQTDKNIQYF. CDR3 in DNA: TGTGCCAGCAGCCCCCAAACGGACAAAAACATTCAGTACTTC. The full variable domain, rest sourced from reference TRBV11-2 and TRBJ2-4, is EAGVAQSPRYKIIEKRQSVAFWCNPISGHATLYWYQQILGQGPKLLIQFQNNGVVDDSQLPKDRFSAERLKGVDSTLKIQPAKLEDSAVYLCASSPQTDKNIQYFGAGTRLSVL.

The chain combines TRBV7-9 with TRBJ2-7, with 8 bases lining up with TRBD2. Germline CDR1 SEHNR, CDR2 FQNEAQ (reference sequence). With 4 bases clipped from V and 2 bases from J, the junction kept 10 bases outside the gene matches. There are 16 residues in the CDR3. CDR3 sequence (DNA): TGTGCCAGCAGCTCCGTCAGGCGGGGGGCAACCTACGAGCAGTACTTC. As protein: CASSSVRRGATYEQYF.

This clone was counted a single time. The chain recombines TRBV9 with TRBJ1-1, with TRBD1 identical over 10 bases. The V gene end was trimmed by 0 bases and the J gene end by 1 base; junction bases not matched to a gene: 6. Germline lookup yields CDR1 SGDLS and CDR2 YYNGEE. There are 17 residues in the CDR3. The CDR3 region has the DNA TGTGCCAGCAGCGTAGAAGGGACAGGGGTGAGGAACACTGAAGCTTTCTTT. Translated, it gives CASSVEGTGVRNTEAFF.

This chain connects TRBV7-9 to TRBJ2-2; D not resolved. Germline loops: CDR1 SEHNR, CDR2 FQNEAQ (reference sequence). V was clipped by 6 bases and J by 7 bases, with 12 bases between them. The length of the CDR3 is 13 residues. The CDR3 is CASSPSWNGELFF. The CDR3 nucleotides read TGTGCCAGCAGTCCCTCATGGAACGGGGAGCTGTTTTTT.